Listed here is a single T cell receptor (beta chain). This record belongs to a study of CD8 T cells in Susac syndrome. An amount of RNA that ranged from roughly 0.5 to 1 ug was reverse transcribed with random hexamers. Each CDR3 protein is one row after TCRdb ran MiXCR on the immunoSEQ multiplex PCR reads. The sample contains 330,000 or so distinct CDR3 sequences, roughly 85% of which appear only once. The source of this sequence is a human donor with multiple sclerosis. Input material: CD8+ T cells from PBMCs.

The CDR3 spells CASSQAQGEHEQFF. CDR3 in DNA: TGTGCCAGCAGCCAAGCACAGGGTGAACATGAGCAGTTCTTC. The chain links TRBV14 to TRBJ2-1, with a weak D call TRBD1 (6 bases). Per germline, CDR1 SGHDN and CDR2 FVKESK. The CDR3 totals 14 residues. Trimming pared 1 base from V and 8 bases from J, leaving 12 bases between.